This is a list of T cell receptor beta chains from one sample in a study of blood T cell repertoires in COVID-19. Profiling relied on immunoSEQ multiplex PCR, and the TCRdb table lists in-frame clones only, not all of them. The sample has about 310,000 clones, 85% to 90% seen once. Specimen: peripheral blood. Receptors originate from a woman between 35 and 50 years old with COVID-19, enrolled during active disease. The CDR3 runs from the conserved cysteine through the conserved F or W. D genes are given only for firm matches. The size of a clone is reported for some rows only, either as once, few or many, or as a class for expanded clones.

j_call | v_call | clone_size | d_call | cdr3_nt | cdr3_aa
TRBJ2-7 | TRBV7-2 | - | - | TGTGCCAGCAGCTTAGGGGCCCCCCTTTCATACGAGCAGTACTTC | CASSLGAPLSYEQYF
TRBJ1-1 | TRBV7-2 | - | - | TGTGCCAGCAGCTTACGTATGAACACTGAAGCTTTCTTT | CASSLRMNTEAFF
TRBJ2-7 | TRBV7-2 | - | - | TGTGCCAGCAGCTTAATGGTGTCACAGAACGGCTACGAGCAGTACTTC | CASSLMVSQNGYEQYF
TRBJ2-1 | TRBV7-9 | - | TRBD1 | TGTGCCAGCAGCTTAACAACAGGGGCAACGGATGAGCAGTTCTTC | CASSLTTGATDEQFF
TRBJ1-1 | TRBV7-6 | - | - | TGTGCCAGCAGCTCCCAACCACAGGGGAACACTGAAGCTTTCTTT | CASSSQPQGNTEAFF
TRBJ1-1 | TRBV5-1 | - | TRBD1 | TGCGCCAGCAGCCTGACAGGGGAAATGAACACTGAAGCTTTCTTT | CASSLTGEMNTEAFF
TRBJ1-1 | TRBV3-1/TRBV3-2 | - | TRBD1 | TGTGCCAGCAGCCAAGAAGCAGGGGGAGTTGAAGCTTTCTTT | CASSQEAGGVEAFF
TRBJ1-3 | TRBV28 | - | - | TGTGCCAGCAGTCATAGGGGTACTTACTCTGGAAACACCATATATTTT | CASSHRGTYSGNTIYF
TRBJ1-2 | TRBV12-3/TRBV12-4 | - | - | TGTGCCAGCAGTTTAAGTGCAGGGAACGGCTACACCTTC | CASSLSAGNGYTF
TRBJ2-6 | TRBV5-4 | - | - | TGTGCCAGCAGCCCCGACATTGGTAGTGGGGCCAACGTCCTGACTTTC | CASSPDIGSGANVLTF
TRBJ2-7 | TRBV29-1 | few | TRBD1 | TGCAGCGCGACCCTTTACAGGGGTTCAAGTATGGTCTCCCGCGAGCAGTACTTC | CSATLYRGSSMVSREQYF
TRBJ1-5 | TRBV6-5 | - | - | TGTGCCAGCAGAGACCAGGGGCAGAGCAATCAGCCCCAGCATTTT | CASRDQGQSNQPQHF
TRBJ2-1 | TRBV19 | - | TRBD1 | TGTGCCAGTACCACTCCTTCAGGGGGCGACTACAATGAGCAGTTCTTC | CASTTPSGGDYNEQFF
TRBJ2-1 | TRBV7-2 | - | TRBD2 | TGTGCCAGCAGCTTACGTCCTAGCGGGGGGACCAATGAGCAGTTCTTC | CASSLRPSGGTNEQFF
TRBJ1-6 | TRBV16 | - | TRBD1 | TGTGCCAGCAGCCAAGTCCCGGGACAGGGTACTTCCCTCCACTTT | CASSQVPGQGTSLHF
TRBJ2-7 | TRBV2 | - | - | TGTGCCAGCAGTGAGGGAGCTGGGGGGTACGAGCAGTACTTC | CASSEGAGGYEQYF
TRBJ2-3 | TRBV9 | once | TRBD1 | TGTGCCAGCAGCGTAGGGCCTTCGGGACAGGGGTTAGATACGCAGTATTTT | CASSVGPSGQGLDTQYF
TRBJ2-2 | TRBV27 | - | - | TGTGCCAGCAGTTTGAGGTGGAACACCGGGGAGCTGTTTTTT | CASSLRWNTGELFF
TRBJ1-1 | TRBV30 | - | - | TGTGCCTGGAGGACAGATCCAAGTGGGACTGAAGCTTTCTTT | CAWRTDPSGTEAFF
TRBJ1-4 | TRBV7-2 | - | - | TGTGCCAGCAGCTCCGACAGACGGGCAACTAATGAAAAACTGTTTTTT | CASSSDRRATNEKLFF
TRBJ1-2 | TRBV6-5 | - | - | TGTGCCAGCAGTTATAAGGGGTTCGACCTCTATGGCTACACCTTC | CASSYKGFDLYGYTF
TRBJ2-2 | TRBV19 | - | TRBD1 | TGTGCCAGTAGTCGATACGGACAGGGTGTGACCGGGGAGCTGTTTTTT | CASSRYGQGVTGELFF
TRBJ1-1 | TRBV18 | - | TRBD1 | TGTGCCAGCTCCGAACTCCCAGGCGGGACAGGGTGGGCTTTCTTT | CASSELPGGTGWAFF
TRBJ1-1 | TRBV2 | - | TRBD1 | TGTGCCAGCGGGGGACAGGGAAGTACTGAAGCTTTCTTT | CASGGQGSTEAFF
TRBJ2-1 | TRBV19 | - | - | TGTGCCAGTAGGGGCTTAAGAAGTACCAATGAGCAGTTCTTC | CASRGLRSTNEQFF
TRBJ1-1 | TRBV7-6 | - | TRBD1 | TGTGCCAGCAGCTTAATCTCTAGGGGGCCGTTGAACACTGAAGCTTTCTTT | CASSLISRGPLNTEAFF
TRBJ2-7 | TRBV4-1 | few | TRBD1 | TGCGCCAGCAGCCAAGGCACGGGGACAGGCTCCTACGAGCAGTACTTC | CASSQGTGTGSYEQYF
TRBJ2-7 | TRBV28 | - | - | TGTGCCAGCAGTCGCCCGGGACTCAGCTCCTACGAGCAGTACTTC | CASSRPGLSSYEQYF
TRBJ2-1 | TRBV19 | once | - | TGTGCCAGTAGTGTCCAGGGGAACAACAATGAGCAGTTCTTC | CASSVQGNNNEQFF
TRBJ1-2 | TRBV7-2 | - | - | TGTGCCAGCAGCGACCCCGGGGGCTATGGCTACACCTTC | CASSDPGGYGYTF
TRBJ1-5 | TRBV12-5 | - | TRBD1 | TGTGCTAGTGGCGAGGACAGGGGGTTTAGCAATCAGCCCCAGCATTTT | CASGEDRGFSNQPQHF
TRBJ2-5 | TRBV5-4 | - | TRBD1 | TGTGCCAGCAGCTTTGGGGGCAGGGGGCGCGGAGAGACCCAGTACTTC | CASSFGGRGRGETQYF
TRBJ1-2 | TRBV6-1 | - | - | TGTGCCAGCAGTGAAGCCGCGGGGCTAGGCTATGGCTACACCTTC | CASSEAAGLGYGYTF
TRBJ1-2 | TRBV6-2/TRBV6-3 | - | - | TGTGCCAGCAGTCCGGACAGCTATGGCTACACCTTC | CASSPDSYGYTF
TRBJ1-4 | TRBV5-4 | - | - | TGTGCCAGCAGCTTGGACGGTGAAAAACTGTTTTTT | CASSLDGEKLFF
TRBJ1-6 | TRBV6-4 | - | - | TGTGCCAGCAGTGACTCCGGTAATTCACCCCTCCACTTT | CASSDSGNSPLHF